This paragraph covers one T cell receptor beta chain sequence. Its antigen remains unidentified. This sample is drawn from a study of PD-L1 blockade in urothelial cancer. Study-wide context: Atezolizumab 1,200 mg was given intravenously every 3 weeks, starting 2014. Researchers found blood samples held a median of roughly 140,000 T cells.

Time point reported: peripheral blood 6 weeks after treatment start. Sequencing used immunoSEQ multiplex PCR; TCRdb keeps in-frame clones, though not all of them. The profile covers under 85,000 clones, with 75% to 95% appearing a single time and 0.7% to 0.9% taken by the ten largest. Overall study findings and caveats: Durable-benefit patients showed greater tumor-associated blood clone expansion at 3 weeks. Where pretreatment blood TCR clonality fell below the median, better survival was predicted.

The V end lost 0 bases, the J end lost 6 bases, and 10 bases lay between the germline ends. This CDR3 is 13 amino acids long. Germline assignment: CDR1 SGDLS and CDR2 YYNGEE. V gene TRBV9 combines with J gene TRBJ2-7; D not certain. The source of this sequence is a woman of 80 years or more with urothelial cancer. The input for sequencing was PBMCs, taken around atezolizumab (anti-PD-L1) treatment. CDR3 in amino acids: CASSVVQTGEQYF. The CDR3 DNA reads as TGTGCCAGCAGCGTAGTGCAGACGGGCGAGCAGTACTTC.